This TCR beta chain was identified during a study of T cell responses to AZD1222 COVID-19 vaccine. Study summary: Analyses pooled second doses at about 4 or about 12 weeks.

Generated by immunoSEQ multiplex PCR, the TCRdb table keeps only in-frame clones and is missing some. The repertoire holds 150,000 to 200,000 clones, with about 92% as singletons. The study, taken as a whole, reports: Among those given AZD1222, only 5 to 7 were seropositive at baseline. Females outnumbered males among donors, who were mostly white British; clonal diversity was possibly underestimated. As reported, nearly half of all spike-specific TCRs target variant regions that are unmutated.

Remarks on this clone: Its antigen is currently unknown.

Germline-derived CDR1 and CDR2 are LNHDA and SQIVND (reference sequence). Trimming cost V 10 bases and J 2 bases, with 18 bases left between them. CDR3 size: 15 residues. The V call is TRBV19, the J call TRBJ1-5; D gene uncertain. The input for sequencing was peripheral blood, taken on day 0 of AZD1222 vaccination. The TCR sequence derives from an adult in good health. The CDR3 DNA is TGTGCCACCGCGGACCGAGTGGTTCGCAATCAGCCCCAGCATTTT. Its protein is CATADRVVRNQPQHF.